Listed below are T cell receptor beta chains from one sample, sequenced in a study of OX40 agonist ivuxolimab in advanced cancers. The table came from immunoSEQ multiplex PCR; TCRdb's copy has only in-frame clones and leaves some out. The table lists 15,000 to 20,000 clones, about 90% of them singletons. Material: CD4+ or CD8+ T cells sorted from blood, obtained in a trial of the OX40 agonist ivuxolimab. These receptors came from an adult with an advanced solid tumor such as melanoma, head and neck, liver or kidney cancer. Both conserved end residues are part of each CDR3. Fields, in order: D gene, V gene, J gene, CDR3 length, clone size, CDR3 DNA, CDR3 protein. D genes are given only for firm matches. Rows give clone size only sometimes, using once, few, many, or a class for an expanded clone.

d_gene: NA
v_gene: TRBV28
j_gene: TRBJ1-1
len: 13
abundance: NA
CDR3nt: TGTGCCAGCAGTTTAGCGGGGGGAACTGAAGCTTTCTTT
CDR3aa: CASSLAGGTEAFF

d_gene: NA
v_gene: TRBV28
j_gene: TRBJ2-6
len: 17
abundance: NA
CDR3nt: TGTGCCAGCACGATGAGACACGATGTCTCTGGGGCCAACGTCCTGACTTTC
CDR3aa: CASTMRHDVSGANVLTF

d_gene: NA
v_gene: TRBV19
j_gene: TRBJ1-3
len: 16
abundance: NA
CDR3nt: TGTGCCAGTAGTATGGACGCAGCCGGCTCTGGAAACACCATATATTTT
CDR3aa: CASSMDAAGSGNTIYF

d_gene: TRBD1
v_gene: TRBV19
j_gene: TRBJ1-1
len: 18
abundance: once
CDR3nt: TGTGCCAGTAGTATAGATCCCCTTACAGGGGGCCTTCACACTGAAGCTTTCTTT
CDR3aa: CASSIDPLTGGLHTEAFF

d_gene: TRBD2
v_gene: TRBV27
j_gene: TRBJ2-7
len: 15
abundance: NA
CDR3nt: TGTGCCAGCAGTTACAGACTAGCGGGGATCTACGAGCAGTACTTC
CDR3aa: CASSYRLAGIYEQYF

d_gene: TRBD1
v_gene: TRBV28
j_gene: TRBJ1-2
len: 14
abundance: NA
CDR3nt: TGTGCCAGCAGGGAACCCTCACAGGGGGATGGCTACACCTTC
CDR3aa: CASREPSQGDGYTF

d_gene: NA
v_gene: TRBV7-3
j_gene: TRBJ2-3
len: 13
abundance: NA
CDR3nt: TGTGCCAGCAGCTTATTAGGATTAGATACGCAGTATTTT
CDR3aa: CASSLLGLDTQYF

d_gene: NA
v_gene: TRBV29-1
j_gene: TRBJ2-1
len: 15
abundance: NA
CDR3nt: TGCAGCGTGGATGGGGAGTCAGAGGTGGTGGATGAGCAGTTCTTC
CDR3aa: CSVDGESEVVDEQFF

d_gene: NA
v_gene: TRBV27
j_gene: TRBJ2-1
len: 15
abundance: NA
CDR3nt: TGTGCCAGCAGTCTCACCGGGACTTTATACAATGAGCAGTTCTTC
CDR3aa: CASSLTGTLYNEQFF

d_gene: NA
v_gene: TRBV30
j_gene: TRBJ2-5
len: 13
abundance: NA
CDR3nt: TGTGCCTGGAGTGTTTCGGCCGGGGAGACCCAGTACTTC
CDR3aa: CAWSVSAGETQYF

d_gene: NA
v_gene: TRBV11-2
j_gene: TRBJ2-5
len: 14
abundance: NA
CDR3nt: TGTGCCAGCAGCCTATGGGGAGGCGTGGAGACCCAGTACTTC
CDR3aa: CASSLWGGVETQYF

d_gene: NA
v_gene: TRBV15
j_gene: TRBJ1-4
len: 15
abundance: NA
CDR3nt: TGTGCCACCCGCGCCGGGACGTCAACTAATGAAAAACTGTTTTTT
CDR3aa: CATRAGTSTNEKLFF

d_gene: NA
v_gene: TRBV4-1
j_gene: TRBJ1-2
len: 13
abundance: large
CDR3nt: TGCGCCAGCAGCCCGGGGGACATGCGGAGCTACACCTTC
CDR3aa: CASSPGDMRSYTF

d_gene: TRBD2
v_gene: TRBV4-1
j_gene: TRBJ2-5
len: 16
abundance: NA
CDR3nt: TGCGCCAGCAGCCATCCTCTAGCGGGCGCCCAAGAGACCCAGTACTTC
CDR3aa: CASSHPLAGAQETQYF

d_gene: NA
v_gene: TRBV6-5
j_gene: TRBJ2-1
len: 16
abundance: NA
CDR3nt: TGTGCCAGCAGTTACGGCCGGGGGGCTGCCTACAATGAGCAGTTCTTC
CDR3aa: CASSYGRGAAYNEQFF

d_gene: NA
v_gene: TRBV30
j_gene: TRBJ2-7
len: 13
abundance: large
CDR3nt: TGTGCCTGGAGTGTTTCAGGGCCCTACGAGCAGTACTTC
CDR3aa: CAWSVSGPYEQYF

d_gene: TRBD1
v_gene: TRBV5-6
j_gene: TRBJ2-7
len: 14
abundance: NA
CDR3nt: TGTGCCAGCAGCTGGGGGACAGGGGAAGACGAGCAGTACTTC
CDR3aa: CASSWGTGEDEQYF

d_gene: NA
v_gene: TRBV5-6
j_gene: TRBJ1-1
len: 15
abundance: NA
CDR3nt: TGTGCCAGCCATTCCCCGATCAGTGAGAACACTGAAGCTTTCTTT
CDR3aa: CASHSPISENTEAFF

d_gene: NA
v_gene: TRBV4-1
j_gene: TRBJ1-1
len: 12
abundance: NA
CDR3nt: TGCGCCAGCAGCCAAGGTAACACTGAAGCTTTCTTT
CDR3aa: CASSQGNTEAFF

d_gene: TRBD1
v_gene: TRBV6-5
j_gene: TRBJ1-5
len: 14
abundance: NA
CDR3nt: TGTGCCAGCGGGACAGGGGGTGGTCATCAGCCCCAGCATTTT
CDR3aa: CASGTGGGHQPQHF

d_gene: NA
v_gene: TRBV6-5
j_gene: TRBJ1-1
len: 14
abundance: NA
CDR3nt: TGTGCCAGCAGACAACAGGGTATGAACACTGAAGCTTTCTTT
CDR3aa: CASRQQGMNTEAFF

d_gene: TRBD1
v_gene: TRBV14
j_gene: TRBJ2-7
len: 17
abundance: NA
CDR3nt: TGTGCCAGCAGCCAAGATTGGGCCGGGACAGGGGACCACGAGCAGTACTTC
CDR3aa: CASSQDWAGTGDHEQYF

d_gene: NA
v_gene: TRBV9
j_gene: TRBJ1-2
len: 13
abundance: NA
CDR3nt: TGTGCCAGCAGCGTAGCGGGGGTTAGCGGCTACACCTTC
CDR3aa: CASSVAGVSGYTF

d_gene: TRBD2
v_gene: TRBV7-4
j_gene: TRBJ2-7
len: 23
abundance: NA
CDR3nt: TGTGCCAGCAGCTTGCCTCAACCCGACGCCAGGACTAGCGGGGGGTCCCCACCCTACGAGCAGTACTTC
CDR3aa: CASSLPQPDARTSGGSPPYEQYF

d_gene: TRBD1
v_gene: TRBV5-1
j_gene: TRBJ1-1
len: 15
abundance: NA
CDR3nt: TGCGCCAGCAGCTTGGCAACAGGGGGCAACACTGAAGCTTTCTTT
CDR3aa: CASSLATGGNTEAFF

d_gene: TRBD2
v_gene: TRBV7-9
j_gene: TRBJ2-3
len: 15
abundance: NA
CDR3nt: TGTGCCAGCAGTTCGCTAGCGGCGTACACAGATACGCAGTATTTT
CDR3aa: CASSSLAAYTDTQYF

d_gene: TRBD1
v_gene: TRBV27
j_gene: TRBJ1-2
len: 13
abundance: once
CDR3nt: TGTGCCGGCAGACCAGGGGGTCTCACGGGCTACACCTTC
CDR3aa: CAGRPGGLTGYTF

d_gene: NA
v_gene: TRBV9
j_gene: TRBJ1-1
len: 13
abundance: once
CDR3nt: TGTGCCAGCAGAGCAGGGATTAACACTGAAGCTTTCTTT
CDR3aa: CASRAGINTEAFF

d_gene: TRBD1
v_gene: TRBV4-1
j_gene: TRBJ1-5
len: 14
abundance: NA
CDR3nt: TGCGCCAGCAGGACCACAGGGGGCGGTCAGCCCCAGCATTTT
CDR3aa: CASRTTGGGQPQHF

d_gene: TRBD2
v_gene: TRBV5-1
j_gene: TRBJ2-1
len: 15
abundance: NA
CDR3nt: TGCGCCAGCAGGAAGCGGGGGGCTCTAGGGAATGAGCAGTTCTTC
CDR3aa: CASRKRGALGNEQFF

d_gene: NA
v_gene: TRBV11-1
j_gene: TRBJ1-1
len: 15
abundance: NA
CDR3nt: TGTGCCAGCAGCTTAGACATCTATATGGGGACTGAAGCTTTCTTT
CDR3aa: CASSLDIYMGTEAFF

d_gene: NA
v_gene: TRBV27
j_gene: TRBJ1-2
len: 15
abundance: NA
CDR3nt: TGTGCCAGCAGTTTATACGGGCGGGGCGAGAGAGGCTACACCTTC
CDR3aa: CASSLYGRGERGYTF

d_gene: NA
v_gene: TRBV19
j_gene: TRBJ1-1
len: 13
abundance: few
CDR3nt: TGTGCCAGTAGTATCTCCCCCTTCGGAGAAGCTTTCTTT
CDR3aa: CASSISPFGEAFF